This T cell receptor beta chain was retrieved from a study of metastatic and nonmetastatic thyroid tumors. Study-wide results and caveats: Significantly higher TCR beta diversity was reportedly seen in malignant thyroid tumors than benign nodules, in blood and tumor.

There are 13 residues in the CDR3. Germline CDR1 is MNHNS and CDR2 is SASEGT. The trim removed 10 bases at V and 9 bases at J, leaving 9 bases unmatched. In this sample, this clone turned up a few times. Its matching antigen is unknown. TCRdb re-called clones from the PCR reads using MiXCR. The top ten hold roughly a tenth of the sample, which has approximately 38,000 clones, around 26% seen once. Thyroid surgery was performed in patients who had received no treatment beforehand. The chain links TRBV6-1 to TRBJ2-2; 9 nucleotides line up with TRBD2. Material: blood. This receptor was taken from a female donor with papillary thyroid cancer or a benign thyroid nodule (not recorded which). Some clones in this sample may be carry-over from other donors' samples. In nucleotides, the CDR3 is TGTGCCATCACCAGCGGGGGGTCCTGGGAGCTGTTTTTT. Protein product: CAITSGGSWELFF.